This T cell receptor (beta chain) was captured by sequencing in a study of CD8 T cells in Susac syndrome. CDR1 is SQVTM and CDR2 is ANQGSEA in the germline V gene. With 3 bases removed from V and 2 bases from J, the gap between germline ends came to 13 bases. This CDR3 contains 15 residues. Broader study findings: As the study acknowledged, the number of individuals who were part of its TCR sequencing and HLA analysis was relatively small.

Sequencing targeted TCR beta in blood CD8+ and CD4+ T cells. Negative isolation was used for CD8+ and CD4+ T cells and FACS enrichment for TEMRA cells. A note on this clonotype: The target antigen is unknown.

Reverse transcription used roughly 0.45 to 1 ug RNA and random hexamers. immunoSEQ multiplex PCR amplified TCR beta CDR3 across 54 Vbeta, 13 Jbeta. TCRdb called the immunoSEQ multiplex PCR reads again in MiXCR, with one record for every CDR3 protein. The sample lists a few hundred thousand distinct CDR3 sequences; more than 70% were seen once. The J gene is TRBJ2-2, the V gene TRBV29-1; possible D gene TRBD1, 6 bases. The sequence derives from a human donor with multiple sclerosis. The material sequenced was CD8+ T cells from PBMCs. As DNA, the CDR3 is TGCAGCGTTGACACCGGGACATCAAACACCGGGGAGCTGTTTTTT. Residues: CSVDTGTSNTGELFF.